This TCR beta chain was observed in a study of post-analysis software for immune sequencing data. Study-wide background: Several disease courses (relapsing-remitting, secondary progressive and progressive-relapsing) of multiple sclerosis were included.

Researchers reported that TCR beta cDNA libraries carried unique molecular identifiers. About 540,000 cDNA molecules were obtained from about 0.98 to 11 million T cells. TCRdb re-called the PCR reads through MiXCR, storing one row per CDR3 protein. The repertoire consists of fewer than 850,000 distinct CDR3 sequences, with just under 30% occurring once and the leading ten covering around 0.55%. Overall study results and limits: Among roughly 5 TRBV segments more frequent in patients than controls were TRBV5-6, TRBV5-1 and TRBV20-1. Samples from a shared batch, those prepared together, strongly co-clustered by F measure. Normalized Chao1 diversity was significantly reduced in patients versus controls.

Concerning this clonotype: Antigen: not known.

V lost 0 bases, J lost 5 bases, and 7 bases lay in between. Germline-derived CDR1 and CDR2 are LNHNV and YYDKDF (reference sequence). The CDR3 sequence is 13 residues long. Sequencing was carried out using blood. The chain couples TRBV15 to TRBJ1-2; D is undetermined. The origin of this receptor is a girl aged 10 to 17 with multiple sclerosis. CDR3 amino acids: CATSRDREYGYTF. The CDR3 DNA reads TGTGCCACCAGCAGAGATAGGGAGTATGGCTACACCTTC.